The T cell receptor beta chain under discussion was sequenced for a study of PD-L1 blockade in urothelial cancer. In the study overall: Tumor samples came in at a median of approximately 1,500 T cells.

Germline CDR1 and CDR2: MDHEN and SYDVKM. V trimming: 9 bases; J trimming: 5 bases; junction bases outside the gene matches: 12. This CDR3 spans 14 amino acids. Assay: immunoSEQ multiplex PCR; the TCRdb copy retains only in-frame clones and omits some. The sample carries around 40,000 clones, about a third recorded once. This clonotype was sampled from a man aged 55 to 70 with urothelial cancer. The source was tumor tissue, collected before atezolizumab (anti-PD-L1) treatment. The chain joins TRBV28 to TRBJ1-2, with 7 positions matching TRBD1. For the CDR3, the DNA is TGTGCCAGTAACACCCTGGGACAGTCGTATGGCTACACCTTC. This codes for CASNTLGQSYGYTF.